These 23 T cell receptor beta chains originate from one sample sequenced in a study of early T cells in non-severe SARS-CoV-2 infection. TCRdb reanalysed the 5' RACE reads using MiXCR and keeps one entry per CDR3 protein. The table includes tens of thousands of distinct CDR3 sequences, just under 9% detected once. The source material was whole blood. The receptors shown here come from an adult who was a healthcare worker with PCR-confirmed SARS-CoV-2 infection or an uninfected control (not recorded which).

This clonotype was seen at least ten times. The V call is TRBV4-2, the J call TRBJ2-7; weak D call: TRBD1 (7 bases). This CDR3 is built from 15 residues. V shed 1 base and J shed 2 bases, with 12 bases lying between them. Germline V gene data show CDR1 as LGHNA and CDR2 as YNFKEQ. The CDR3 DNA follows: TGTGCCAGCAGCCAAGGGAGGGGGCAGGCCTACGAGCAGTACTTC. Translation gives CASSQGRGQAYEQYF.

V and J are TRBV19 and TRBJ2-7; a weak D match, TRBD1 (6 bases). With 6 bases removed from V and 2 bases from J, the gap between germline ends came to 14 bases. The germline V gene encodes CDR1 LNHDA and CDR2 SQIVND (reference sequence). This CDR3 contains 14 residues. CDR3 nucleotides: TGTGCCAGTAGACCCACCGACAGGACCTACGAGCAGTACTTC. Translation gives CASRPTDRTYEQYF.

There are a few counts of this clonotype. The chain links TRBV12-5 to TRBJ2-7; 7 nucleotides align to TRBD1. V shed 6 bases and J 4 bases; nucleotides not matched to a gene: 9. The V gene's germline CDR1 is LGHNT and CDR2 FRNRAP. The CDR3 is 14 amino acids. CDR3 in amino acids: CASGPGTENYEQYF. DNA of the CDR3: TGTGCTAGTGGCCCCGGGACAGAGAATTACGAGCAGTACTTC.

This clonotype occurred many times. V and J are TRBV19 and TRBJ2-1; 7 bases align to TRBD2. CDR3 length equals 16 residues. The V segment lost 1 base and the J segment 7 bases; nucleotides outside the gene matches: 10. Germline CDR1 is LNHDA and CDR2 is SQIVND (reference sequence). The CDR3 DNA follows: TGTGCCAGTAGTATAGCGGGAGGTGTCGTAGCGAATGAGCAGTTCTTC. Residues: CASSIAGGVVANEQFF.

In this sample, this clonotype turned up a few times. The rearrangement joins TRBV28 to TRBJ1-4; D is undetermined. The CDR3 is 14 amino acids. Germline V gene lookup returns CDR1 MDHEN and CDR2 SYDVKM. Trimming shortened V by 2 bases and J by 8 bases, and 12 bases separated the two germline ends. Written as DNA, the CDR3 is TGTGCCAGCAGTTTACGTCAGTTTTACGAAAAACTGTTTTTT. Translated: CASSLRQFYEKLFF. Variable domain in full (rest from reference TRBV28 and TRBJ1-4): DVKVTQSSRYLVKRTGEKVFLECVQDMDHENMFWYRQDPGLGLRLIYFSYDVKMKEKGDIPEGYSVSREKKERFSLILESASTNQTSMYLCASSLRQFYEKLFFGSGTQLSVL.

This clonotype came up many times. The chain has TRBV12-3 or TRBV12-4 and TRBJ2-1; TRBD2 agrees at 8 bases. Trimming cost V 5 bases and J 9 bases; bases outside gene matches: 9. This CDR3 is 14 amino acids long. The CDR3 nucleotides read TGTGCCAGCAGTCCGGTAGTAGCGGGATCTGAGCAGTTCTTC. Translating it yields CASSPVVAGSEQFF.

This clonotype was seen ten or more times. The chain is built from TRBV7-3 and TRBJ2-3, with D perhaps TRBD2 (6 bases). Trimming took off 2 bases at V and 1 base at J, with 13 bases between the two ends. The CDR3 extends over 16 amino acids. Germline CDR1 SGHTA, CDR2 FQGTGA. CDR3 nucleotide sequence: TGTGCCAGCAGCTTAGAGCCGGGAGTTGGCACAGATACGCAGTATTTT. This gives the protein CASSLEPGVGTDTQYF.

The chain carries TRBV6-5 and TRBJ1-1; no clear D gene. This CDR3 is 15 amino acids long. Germline loops: CDR1 MNHEY, CDR2 SVGAGI. V lost 0 bases, J lost 2 bases, and 10 bases lay in between. The CDR3 reads CASSYSTRANTEAFF. CDR3 in DNA: TGTGCCAGCAGTTACTCGACCAGAGCTAACACTGAAGCTTTCTTT.

The gene calls are TRBV6-2 or TRBV6-3 and TRBJ2-3, with TRBD1 matching 9 bases. The CDR3 covers 15 residues. Germline CDR1 MNHEY, CDR2 SVGEGT. V lost 4 bases to trimming and J lost 4 bases; unmatched junction nucleotides: 6. CDR3 protein: CASSSRDRAPDTQYF. Written as DNA, the CDR3 is TGTGCCAGCAGTTCCCGGGACAGGGCTCCAGATACGCAGTATTTT.

This clonotype was seen repeatedly, ten times or more. The rearrangement uses TRBV6-6 and TRBJ1-1; D perhaps matches TRBD1 (6 bases). Trimming took off 2 bases at V and 0 bases at J, with 13 bases between the two ends. This CDR3 contains 16 residues. Germline V gene data show CDR1 as MNHNY and CDR2 as SVGAGI (reference sequence). The CDR3 DNA is TGTGCCAGCAGTTACACACAGGGATATATGAACACTGAAGCTTTCTTT. Protein: CASSYTQGYMNTEAFF.

This clonotype showed up just a few times. The V gene is TRBV29-1, the J gene TRBJ1-2; D gene uncertain. CDR3 length equals 13 residues. In germline, CDR1 is SQVTM, CDR2 ANQGSEA. V was pared by 6 bases and J by 8 bases, with 19 bases between. The CDR3 DNA follows: TGCAGCGTCGCTGGAGGAGGTGCCGAGGGCTACACCTTC. Its translation is CSVAGGGAEGYTF.

This clonotype was seen at least ten times. The V call is TRBV28, the J call TRBJ2-6; 8 bases line up with TRBD2. CDR1 MDHEN and CDR2 SYDVKM come from the germline V gene. V lost 8 bases and J lost 4; bases outside the gene matches: 10. The CDR3 totals 16 residues. The CDR3 region has the DNA TGTGCCAGCTCCCCGGGGGGGGGCGCCGGGGCCAACGTCCTGACTTTC. Encoded protein: CASSPGGGAGANVLTF.

Many counts were recorded for this clonotype. The chain carries TRBV7-6 and TRBJ2-3; D is perhaps TRBD2 (5 bases). This CDR3 has 16 residues. Deletions cut 0 bases from V and 5 bases from J, with 15 bases between. Per the germline V gene, CDR1 is SGHVS and CDR2 is FNYEAQ. The CDR3 loop is CASSLALGAGGDTQYF. DNA of the CDR3: TGTGCCAGCAGCTTAGCGCTCGGAGCCGGAGGAGATACGCAGTATTTT.

This sequence joins TRBV7-2 and TRBJ2-3, with D unresolved. This CDR3 has 15 residues. Germline loops: CDR1 SGHTA, CDR2 FQGNSA. Trimming pared 0 bases from V and 3 bases from J, leaving 10 bases between. CDR3 protein: CASSLARRVTDTQYF. In DNA, the CDR3 is TGTGCCAGCAGCTTAGCGCGACGAGTAACAGATACGCAGTATTTT. Full variable domain (missing parts from reference TRBV7-2 and TRBJ2-3): GAGVSQSPSNKVTEKGKDVELRCDPISGHTALYWYRQSLGQGLEFLIYFQGNSAPDKSGLPSDRFSAERTGGSVSTLTIQRTQQEDSAVYLCASSLARRVTDTQYFGPGTRLTVL.

In its sample, this clonotype was seen a few times. The chain links TRBV9 to TRBJ2-2; possibly TRBD1 for D (6 bases). The CDR3 is made up of 14 amino acids. V was clipped by 0 bases and J by 4 bases, with 7 bases between them. Germline assignment: CDR1 SGDLS and CDR2 YYNGEE. In nucleotides, the CDR3 is TGTGCCAGCAGCGTAGTAGGGGGCACCGGGGAGCTGTTTTTT. This translates into CASSVVGGTGELFF.

This clonotype was counted ten times or more. The V gene is TRBV29-1, the J gene TRBJ2-5; D is ambiguous. CDR3 length equals 14 residues. Trimming cost V 0 bases and J 5 bases, with 13 bases left between them. Germline V lookup: CDR1 SQVTM, CDR2 ANQGSEA. CDR3 in DNA: TGCAGCGTTGAAGATCAAAGGGCACGGGAGACCCAGTACTTC. It yields the protein CSVEDQRARETQYF.

The chain uses TRBV5-4 and TRBJ2-7; a weak D match, TRBD1 (7 bases). Germline-derived CDR1 and CDR2 are SGHNT and YYREEE (reference sequence). V was cut by 3 bases and J by 4 bases, with 14 bases left in between. The CDR3 is 14 residues long. The CDR3 DNA reads TGTGCCAGCAGCTACGGGGGACAGCCGTACGAGCAGTACTTC. Amino acid sequence: CASSYGGQPYEQYF. Variable domain in full (rest from reference TRBV5-4 and TRBJ2-7): ETGVTQSPTHLIKTRGQQVTLRCSSQSGHNTVSWYQQALGQGPQFIFQYYREEENGRGNFPPRFSGLQFPNYSSELNVNALELDDSALYLCASSYGGQPYEQYFGPGTRLTVT.

In its sample, this clonotype was seen a few times. The rearrangement joins TRBV29-1 to TRBJ2-2; TRBD1 aligns across 11 bases. Trimming at V came to 7 bases and at J to 4 bases, leaving 5 bases not matched to a gene. Germline V gene data show CDR1 as SQVTM and CDR2 as ANQGSEA. The CDR3 sequence is 14 residues long. The CDR3 sequence: CSGTGTGGTGELFF. In DNA form, the CDR3 reads TGCAGCGGAACCGGGACAGGGGGCACCGGGGAGCTGTTTTTT.

The chain combines TRBV19 with TRBJ2-7; 10 positions agree with TRBD1. V shed 4 bases and J 5 bases; nucleotides not matched to a gene: 8. The germline V gene has CDR1 LNHDA and CDR2 SQIVND (reference sequence). The CDR3 totals 15 residues. CDR3 nucleotides: TGTGCCAGTAGTAAAACCGGGACAGGGGTCCACGAGCAGTACTTC. Its translation: CASSKTGTGVHEQYF. Full variable domain (remainder filled in from reference TRBV19 and TRBJ2-7): DGGITQSPKYLFRKEGQNVTLSCEQNLNHDAMYWYRQDPGQGLRLIYYSQIVNDFQKGDIAEGYSVSREKKESFPLTVTSAQKNPTAFYLCASSKTGTGVHEQYFGPGTRLTVT.

In this sample, this clonotype turned up many times. The rearrangement links TRBV28 to TRBJ2-1, with 13 bases fitting TRBD2. Germline V gives CDR1 MDHEN, CDR2 SYDVKM. V was pared by 6 bases and J by 8 bases, with 16 bases of the junction left unmatched. The CDR3 contains 18 residues. Here the CDR3 reads CASRRTSGSSPEKDEQFF. CDR3 nucleotides: TGTGCCAGCAGACGGACTAGCGGGAGTTCTCCAGAGAAGGATGAGCAGTTCTTC.

The V call is TRBV6-1, the J call TRBJ2-2, with 11 bases aligning to TRBD2. The V gene end was trimmed by 5 bases and the J gene end by 1 base; junction bases not matched to a gene: 6. CDR3 length: 17 amino acids. Germline CDR1 reads MNHNS; CDR2 reads SASEGT. CDR3 residues: CASSPAGLAENTGELFF. The CDR3 nucleotides read TGTGCCAGCAGTCCGGCGGGACTAGCGGAGAACACCGGGGAGCTGTTTTTT.

This clonotype was counted many times. The chain couples TRBV5-1 to TRBJ1-1; TRBD1 matches at 8 bases. The CDR3 contains 15 residues. Trimming at V came to 4 bases and at J to 6 bases, leaving 11 bases not matched to a gene. Germline CDR1 reads SGHRS; CDR2 reads YFSETQ. The CDR3 sequence: CASSLAGTGTSEAFF. For the CDR3, the DNA is TGCGCCAGCAGCCTAGCCGGGACAGGCACCTCTGAAGCTTTCTTT.

This clonotype was detected ten times or more. This chain connects TRBV28 to TRBJ1-2, with D perhaps matching TRBD1 (6 bases). Trimming removed 5 bases at V and 8 bases at J, with 21 bases between. The CDR3 is 15 residues long. Germline lookup yields CDR1 MDHEN and CDR2 SYDVKM. CDR3 sequence reads: CASSILWGTSIGYTF. The CDR3 coding sequence is TGTGCCAGCAGTATATTATGGGGGACATCGATCGGCTACACCTTC.